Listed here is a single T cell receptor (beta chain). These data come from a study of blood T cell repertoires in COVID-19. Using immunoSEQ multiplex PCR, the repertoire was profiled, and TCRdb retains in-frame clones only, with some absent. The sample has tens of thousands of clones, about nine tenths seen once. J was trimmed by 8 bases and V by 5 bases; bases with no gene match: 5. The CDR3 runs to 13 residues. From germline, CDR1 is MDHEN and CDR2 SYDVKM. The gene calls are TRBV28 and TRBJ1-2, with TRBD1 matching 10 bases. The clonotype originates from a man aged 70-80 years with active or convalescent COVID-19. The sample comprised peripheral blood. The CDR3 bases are TGTGCCAGCAGTCCCGGGACAGGGGAAGGCTACACCTTC. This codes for CASSPGTGEGYTF.